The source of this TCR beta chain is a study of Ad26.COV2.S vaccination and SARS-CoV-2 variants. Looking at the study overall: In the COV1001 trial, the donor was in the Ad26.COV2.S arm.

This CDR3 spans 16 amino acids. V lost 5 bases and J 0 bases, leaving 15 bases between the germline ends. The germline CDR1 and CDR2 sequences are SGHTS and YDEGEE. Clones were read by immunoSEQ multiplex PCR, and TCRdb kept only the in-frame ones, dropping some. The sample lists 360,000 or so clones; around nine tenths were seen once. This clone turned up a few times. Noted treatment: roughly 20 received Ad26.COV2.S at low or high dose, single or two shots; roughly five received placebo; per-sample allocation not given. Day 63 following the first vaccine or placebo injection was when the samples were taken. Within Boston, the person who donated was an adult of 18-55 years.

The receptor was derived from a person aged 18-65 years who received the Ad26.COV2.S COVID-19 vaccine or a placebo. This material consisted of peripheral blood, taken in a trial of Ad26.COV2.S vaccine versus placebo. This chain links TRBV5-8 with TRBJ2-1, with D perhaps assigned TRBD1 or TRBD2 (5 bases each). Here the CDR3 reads CASRRAWGSSYNEQFF. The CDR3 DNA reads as TGTGCCAGCAGGCGCGCTTGGGGGAGCTCCTACAATGAGCAGTTCTTC.